The rows below give T cell receptor beta chains drawn from one sample of a study of cytomegalovirus exposure and HLA in healthy donors. Clones were read by immunoSEQ multiplex PCR, and TCRdb kept only the in-frame ones, dropping some. The sample includes 80,000 or so clones. The sequencing sample was made of PBMCs. These receptors all stem from a man in his forties or fifties in good health and CMV-seropositive. The CDR3 runs from the conserved cysteine through the conserved F or W. Fields, in order: V gene, J gene, D gene, CDR3 DNA, CDR3 protein. The D gene is left open where the match is weak.

V: TRBV5-1
J: TRBJ2-4
D: TRBD1
DNA: TGCGCCAGCAGCTTTGCCAACCAGTGGACAGGGGGCTCAAACATTCAGTACTTC
CDR3: CASSFANQWTGGSNIQYF

V: TRBV7-8
J: TRBJ1-5
D: TRBD1
DNA: TGTGCCAGCAGCCTGGGGACAGTCAATCAGCCCCAGCATTTT
CDR3: CASSLGTVNQPQHF

V: TRBV19
J: TRBJ1-1
D: -
DNA: TGTGCCAGTAGTATAGGACAGACTTTTGAAGCTTTCTTT
CDR3: CASSIGQTFEAFF

V: TRBV18
J: TRBJ2-7
D: -
DNA: TGTGCCAGCTCACCGCCTAGCTCCTACGAGCAGTACTTC
CDR3: CASSPPSSYEQYF

V: TRBV2
J: TRBJ1-4
D: TRBD1
DNA: TGTGCCAGCAGTGAAACTCGGACAGGACTGTTTTTT
CDR3: CASSETRTGLFF

V: TRBV5-1
J: TRBJ2-5
D: TRBD2
DNA: TGCGCCAGCAGCCCCGGGACTACCCAAGAGACCCAGTACTTC
CDR3: CASSPGTTQETQYF

V: TRBV5-4
J: TRBJ2-7
D: -
DNA: TGTGCCAGCAGCTTTGGCGGGGTGATTTATAGGTCCTACGAGCAGTACTTC
CDR3: CASSFGGVIYRSYEQYF

V: TRBV6-1
J: TRBJ1-1
D: TRBD1
DNA: TGTGCCAGCAGTGAAGCCTGGCAGGGGGCCAGTGAAGCTTTCTTT
CDR3: CASSEAWQGASEAFF

V: TRBV2
J: TRBJ2-5
D: TRBD1
DNA: TGTGCCAGCAGTGAAAACAGGGGGCACCAAGAGACCCAGTACTTC
CDR3: CASSENRGHQETQYF

V: TRBV7-9
J: TRBJ2-5
D: TRBD1
DNA: TGTGCCAGCAGCCCCTTCCTAGACAGGGGGAGAGAGACCCAGTACTTC
CDR3: CASSPFLDRGRETQYF

V: TRBV23-1
J: TRBJ2-6
D: -
DNA: TGCGCCAGCAGTCGTGTCCGCTCTGGGGCCAACGTCCTGACTTTC
CDR3: CASSRVRSGANVLTF

V: TRBV7-2
J: TRBJ1-1
D: -
DNA: TGTGCCAGCAGCCAGGGTAATCCGAACACTGAAGCTTTCTTT
CDR3: CASSQGNPNTEAFF

V: TRBV6-1
J: TRBJ1-2
D: TRBD1
DNA: TGTGCCAGCAGTCCCTCGGACAGGATCTATGGCTACACCTTC
CDR3: CASSPSDRIYGYTF

V: TRBV5-1
J: TRBJ1-2
D: -
DNA: TGCGCCAGCAGGGATGAGTCCGCAGGCTATGGCTACACCTTC
CDR3: CASRDESAGYGYTF

V: TRBV15
J: TRBJ1-1
D: -
DNA: TGTGCCACCAGCAGAGATGTGAGGGGGGGGAACACTGAAGCTTTCTTT
CDR3: CATSRDVRGGNTEAFF

V: TRBV30
J: TRBJ1-2
D: -
DNA: TGTGCCTGCACGGAACAGGGACCCTATGGCTACACCTTC
CDR3: CACTEQGPYGYTF

V: TRBV6-1
J: TRBJ1-5
D: -
DNA: TGTGCCAGCAGTGAACAGGCATGGAATCAGCCCCAGCATTTT
CDR3: CASSEQAWNQPQHF

V: TRBV9
J: TRBJ2-1
D: TRBD2
DNA: TGTGCCAGCAGCGCCTCATCGGGACTATACTACAATGAGCAGTTCTTC
CDR3: CASSASSGLYYNEQFF

V: TRBV6-5
J: TRBJ1-1
D: -
DNA: TGTGCCAGCAGTCTTCCCGGACAGAACACTGAAGCTTTCTTT
CDR3: CASSLPGQNTEAFF

V: TRBV5-1
J: TRBJ2-2
D: TRBD2
DNA: TGCGCCAGCAGCCGGGGACTAGCGGGACAGAACACCGGGGAGCTGTTTTTT
CDR3: CASSRGLAGQNTGELFF

V: TRBV9
J: TRBJ2-2
D: -
DNA: TGTGCCAGCAGCGTAGGGTCCGGGGACGGGGAGCTGTTTTTT
CDR3: CASSVGSGDGELFF

V: TRBV5-8
J: TRBJ1-6
D: -
DNA: TGTGCCAGCAGCTTTCTCCACATACCTAGACATTCACCCCTCCACTTT
CDR3: CASSFLHIPRHSPLHF

V: TRBV2
J: TRBJ2-1
D: TRBD1
DNA: TGTCTCTCCACAGGGGGGACCTACAATGAGCAGTTCTTC
CDR3: CLSTGGTYNEQFF

V: TRBV6-1
J: TRBJ2-7
D: TRBD2
DNA: TGTGCCAGCAGTGAAGCGCGAGGGACTAGCGGGAGCTCCTACGAGCAGTACTTC
CDR3: CASSEARGTSGSSYEQYF

V: TRBV6-5
J: TRBJ1-1
D: TRBD1
DNA: TGTGCCAGCGCATTGGACAGGGGGATCACTGAAGCTTTCTTT
CDR3: CASALDRGITEAFF

V: TRBV7-9
J: TRBJ2-7
D: -
DNA: TGTGCCAGCAGCTCGACCCTTGGGAGCTCCTACGAGCAGTACTTC
CDR3: CASSSTLGSSYEQYF

V: TRBV30
J: TRBJ1-2
D: TRBD1
DNA: TGTGCCTGGAGGCCTGGGACAGCCGCGTATGGCTACACCTTC
CDR3: CAWRPGTAAYGYTF

V: TRBV6-1
J: TRBJ1-1
D: TRBD1
DNA: TGTGCCAGCAGACCACAGGGGGTTTCTGAAGCTTTCTTT
CDR3: CASRPQGVSEAFF

V: TRBV4-1
J: TRBJ2-1
D: -
DNA: TGCGCCAGCAGCCAAAAAGGGGGAAATGAGCAGTTCTTC
CDR3: CASSQKGGNEQFF

V: TRBV5-1
J: TRBJ2-1
D: -
DNA: TGCGCCAGCAGCTTGGAAGCAGGGAAAAATGAGCAGTTCTTC
CDR3: CASSLEAGKNEQFF

V: TRBV25-1
J: TRBJ1-1
D: -
DNA: TGTGCCAGCAAACAGGCAGAGAACACTGAAGCTTTCTTT
CDR3: CASKQAENTEAFF

V: TRBV7-7
J: TRBJ1-1
D: TRBD1
DNA: TGTGCCAGCAGCCAGGGGGCGGACACTGAAGCTTTCTTT
CDR3: CASSQGADTEAFF

V: TRBV5-1
J: TRBJ2-3
D: TRBD1
DNA: TGCGCCAGCAGGCGTACAGGGGGCCCAGATACGCAGTATTTT
CDR3: CASRRTGGPDTQYF

V: TRBV11-1
J: TRBJ1-1
D: -
DNA: TGTGCCAGCAGCTGGGGGGGCCGTGGCACTGAAGCTTTCTTT
CDR3: CASSWGGRGTEAFF

V: TRBV18
J: TRBJ2-1
D: TRBD1
DNA: TGTGCCAGCTCCCCAGGGGGCAGCCCAGCCAATGAGCAGTTCTTC
CDR3: CASSPGGSPANEQFF

V: TRBV4-1
J: TRBJ1-5
D: TRBD1
DNA: TGCGCCAGCAGCCAATCGGACAGGGACACTAATCAGCCCCAGCATTTT
CDR3: CASSQSDRDTNQPQHF

V: TRBV7-9
J: TRBJ2-7
D: -
DNA: TGTGCCAGCACCGCGGGTTACGAGCAGTACTTC
CDR3: CASTAGYEQYF

V: TRBV6-6
J: TRBJ2-2
D: -
DNA: TGTGCCAGCAACAGGGAGTCAGGGGAGCTGTTTTTT
CDR3: CASNRESGELFF

V: TRBV4-2
J: TRBJ2-6
D: -
DNA: TGTGCCAGCAGCCTGGGGGCAGGGGTCGACTCTGGGGCCAACGTCCTGACTTTC
CDR3: CASSLGAGVDSGANVLTF

V: TRBV7-2
J: TRBJ1-5
D: -
DNA: TGTGCCAGCAGCTTAGAAGGGTCCAGGGCTGATCAGCCCCAGCATTTT
CDR3: CASSLEGSRADQPQHF

V: TRBV29-1
J: TRBJ2-5
D: TRBD1
DNA: TGCAGCGTTGAGTCAGGGGGCGGCGAGACCCAGTACTTC
CDR3: CSVESGGGETQYF

V: TRBV9
J: TRBJ2-5
D: TRBD2
DNA: TGTGCCAGCAGCGTAGCTCCCGCTAGCGGGAGGGGAGAGACCCAGTACTTC
CDR3: CASSVAPASGRGETQYF

V: TRBV29-1
J: TRBJ1-1
D: -
DNA: TGCAGCGTTGAGCTCGTAGGGGTCTGGTTGAACACTGAAGCTTTCTTT
CDR3: CSVELVGVWLNTEAFF

V: TRBV12-5
J: TRBJ2-5
D: -
DNA: TGTGCTAGTGGTTCGAGGGAGACCCAGTACTTC
CDR3: CASGSRETQYF

V: TRBV7-9
J: TRBJ2-1
D: TRBD2
DNA: TGTGCCAGCAGCACTTGGACTAGCGATGAGCAGTTCTTC
CDR3: CASSTWTSDEQFF

V: TRBV5-1
J: TRBJ1-1
D: TRBD1
DNA: TGCGCCAGCAGCCCGGACAGGGGGCTGAACACTGAAGCTTTCTTT
CDR3: CASSPDRGLNTEAFF

V: TRBV18
J: TRBJ2-3
D: -
DNA: TGTGCCAGCTCCGGTGAGGCTCCGCAGTATTTT
CDR3: CASSGEAPQYF

V: TRBV7-3
J: TRBJ2-3
D: -
DNA: TGTGCCAGCAGCTTAGGCGGGCGCACAGATACGCAGTATTTT
CDR3: CASSLGGRTDTQYF

V: TRBV6-1
J: TRBJ1-1
D: -
DNA: TGTGCCAGCAGGAAGACGGAGGACACTGAAGCTTTCTTT
CDR3: CASRKTEDTEAFF

V: TRBV30
J: TRBJ1-1
D: TRBD1
DNA: TGTGCCTGGAGTTCAGACAGGGAAGGAGGAGCTTTCTTT
CDR3: CAWSSDREGGAFF

V: TRBV28
J: TRBJ2-7
D: -
DNA: TGTGCCACCAAAGAGCCCCTGACAGGAACCTACGAGCAGTACTTC
CDR3: CATKEPLTGTYEQYF

V: TRBV19
J: TRBJ2-3
D: TRBD1
DNA: TGTGCCAGTAGTACCGGACAGGTTCTAGATACGCAGTATTTT
CDR3: CASSTGQVLDTQYF

V: TRBV14
J: TRBJ1-1
D: -
DNA: TGTGCCAGCAGCCTTTTGGGGAGCCAAACGAACACTGAAGCTTTCTTT
CDR3: CASSLLGSQTNTEAFF